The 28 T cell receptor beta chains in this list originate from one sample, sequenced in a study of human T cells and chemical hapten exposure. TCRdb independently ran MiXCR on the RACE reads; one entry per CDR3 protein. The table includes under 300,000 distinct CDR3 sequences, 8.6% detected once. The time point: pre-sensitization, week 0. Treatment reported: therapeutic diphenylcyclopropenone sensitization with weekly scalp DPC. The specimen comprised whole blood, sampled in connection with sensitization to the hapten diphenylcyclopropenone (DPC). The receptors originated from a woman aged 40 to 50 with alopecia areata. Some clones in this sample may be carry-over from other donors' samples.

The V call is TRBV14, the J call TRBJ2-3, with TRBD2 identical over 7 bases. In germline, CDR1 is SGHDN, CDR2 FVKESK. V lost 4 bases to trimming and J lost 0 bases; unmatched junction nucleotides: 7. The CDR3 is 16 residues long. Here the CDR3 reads CASSPGDYPSTDTQYF. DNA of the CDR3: TGTGCCAGCAGCCCCGGGGACTATCCTAGCACAGATACGCAGTATTTT.

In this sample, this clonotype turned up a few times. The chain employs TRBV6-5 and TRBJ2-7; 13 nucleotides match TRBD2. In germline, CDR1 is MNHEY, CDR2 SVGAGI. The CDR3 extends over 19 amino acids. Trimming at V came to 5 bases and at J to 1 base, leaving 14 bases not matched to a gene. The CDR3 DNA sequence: TGTGCCAGCAGTCCAAGACCCGGGACTAGCGGGACCTTGTCCTACGAGCAGTACTTC. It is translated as CASSPRPGTSGTLSYEQYF.

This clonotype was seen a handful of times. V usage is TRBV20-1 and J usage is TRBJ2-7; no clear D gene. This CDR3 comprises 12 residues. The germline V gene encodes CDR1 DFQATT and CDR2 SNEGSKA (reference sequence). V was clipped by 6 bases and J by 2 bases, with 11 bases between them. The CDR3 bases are TGCAGTGCGACGGACGGTACCTACGAGCAGTACTTC. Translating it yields CSATDGTYEQYF.

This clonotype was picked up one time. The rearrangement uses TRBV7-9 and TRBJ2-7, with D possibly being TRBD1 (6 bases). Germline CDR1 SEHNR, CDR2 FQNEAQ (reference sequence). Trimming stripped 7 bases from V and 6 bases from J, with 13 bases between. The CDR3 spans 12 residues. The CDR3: CASTHGQIEQYF. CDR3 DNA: TGTGCCAGCACCCATGGACAGATCGAGCAGTACTTC.

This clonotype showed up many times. The CDR3 sequence: CASTYRNSRPPYEQYF. Written as DNA, the CDR3 is TGTGCCAGCACCTACCGAAATTCCCGGCCCCCCTACGAGCAGTACTTC. The chain has TRBV7-2 and TRBJ2-7, with no clear D. Germline CDR1 SGHTA, CDR2 FQGNSA. The CDR3 runs to 16 residues. V lost 7 bases and J lost 2, with 21 bases in between.

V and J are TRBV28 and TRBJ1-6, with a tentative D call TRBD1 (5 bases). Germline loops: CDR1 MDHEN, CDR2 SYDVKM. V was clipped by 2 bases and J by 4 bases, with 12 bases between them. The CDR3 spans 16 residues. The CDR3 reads CASSLRGPGYNSPLHF. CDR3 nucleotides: TGTGCCAGCAGTTTAAGGGGCCCAGGATATAATTCACCCCTCCACTTT.

CDR3 region: CASSSQPYPEQFF. In DNA, the CDR3 is TGTGCCAGCAGTTCCCAGCCGTACCCTGAGCAGTTCTTC. The chain combines TRBV27 with TRBJ2-1; D remains unclear. Looked up from germline, CDR1 is MNHEY and CDR2 is SMNVEV (reference sequence). The CDR3 covers 13 residues. V lost 4 bases, J lost 9 bases, and 13 bases lay in between.

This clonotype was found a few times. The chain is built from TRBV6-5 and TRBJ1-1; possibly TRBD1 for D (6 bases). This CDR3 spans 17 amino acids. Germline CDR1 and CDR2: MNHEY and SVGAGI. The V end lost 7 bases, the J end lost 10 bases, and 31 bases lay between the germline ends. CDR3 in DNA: TGTGCCAGCAATCCCGGGCAGAACAGGGCGGGTCTTTTCCGAGCTTTCTTT. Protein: CASNPGQNRAGLFRAFF.

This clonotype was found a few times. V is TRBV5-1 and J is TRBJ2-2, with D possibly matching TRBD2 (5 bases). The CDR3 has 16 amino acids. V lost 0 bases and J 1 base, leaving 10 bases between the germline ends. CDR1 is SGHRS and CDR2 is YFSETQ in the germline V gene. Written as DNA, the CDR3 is TGCGCCAGCAGCTTGGGTACGGGATTGAACACCGGGGAGCTGTTTTTT. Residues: CASSLGTGLNTGELFF. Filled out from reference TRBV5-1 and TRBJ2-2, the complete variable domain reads KAGVTQTPRYLIKTRGQQVTLSCSPISGHRSVSWYQQTPGQGLQFLFEYFSETQRNKGNFPGRFSGRQFSNSRSEMNVSTLELGDSALYLCASSLGTGLNTGELFFGEGSRLTVL.

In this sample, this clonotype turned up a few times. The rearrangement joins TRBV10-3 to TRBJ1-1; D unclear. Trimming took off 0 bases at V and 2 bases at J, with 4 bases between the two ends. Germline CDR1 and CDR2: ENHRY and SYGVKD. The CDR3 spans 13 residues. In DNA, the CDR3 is TGTGCCATCAGTGAGTCGTACAACACTGAAGCTTTCTTT. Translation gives CAISESYNTEAFF.

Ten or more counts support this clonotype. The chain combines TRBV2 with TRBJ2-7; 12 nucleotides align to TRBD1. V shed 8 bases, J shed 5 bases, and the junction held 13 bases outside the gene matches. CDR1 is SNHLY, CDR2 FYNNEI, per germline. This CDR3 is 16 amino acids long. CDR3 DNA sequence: TGTGCCAGCCAATCCGCCCCGGGACAGGGGGCGAACGAGCAGTACTTC. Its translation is CASQSAPGQGANEQYF.

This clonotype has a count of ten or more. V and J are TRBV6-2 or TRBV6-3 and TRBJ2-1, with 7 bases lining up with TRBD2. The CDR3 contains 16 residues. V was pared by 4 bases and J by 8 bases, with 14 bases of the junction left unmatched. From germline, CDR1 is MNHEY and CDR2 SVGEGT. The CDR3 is CASSSWGRALNDEQFF. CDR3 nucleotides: TGTGCCAGCAGTTCGTGGGGGAGGGCCCTCAACGATGAGCAGTTCTTC.

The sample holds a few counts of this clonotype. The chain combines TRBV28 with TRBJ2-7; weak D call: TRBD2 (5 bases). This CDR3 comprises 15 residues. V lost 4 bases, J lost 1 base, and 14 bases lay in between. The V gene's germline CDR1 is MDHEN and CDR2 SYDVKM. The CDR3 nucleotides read TGTGCCAGCAGTTCTGCGAGCGGTAATTCCTACGAGCAGTACTTC. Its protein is CASSSASGNSYEQYF.

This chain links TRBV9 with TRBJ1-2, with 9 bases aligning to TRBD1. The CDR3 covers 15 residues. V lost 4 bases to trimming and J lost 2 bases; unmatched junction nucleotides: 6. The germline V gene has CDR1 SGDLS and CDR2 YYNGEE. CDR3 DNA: TGTGCCAGCAGCCCCCGGACAGGGGAAAACTATGGCTACACCTTC. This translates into CASSPRTGENYGYTF.

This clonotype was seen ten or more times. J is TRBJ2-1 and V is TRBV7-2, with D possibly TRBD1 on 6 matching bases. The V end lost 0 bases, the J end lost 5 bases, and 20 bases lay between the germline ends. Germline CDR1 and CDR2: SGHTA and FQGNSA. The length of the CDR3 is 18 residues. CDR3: CASSLAPPLRQEHNEQFF. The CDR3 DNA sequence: TGTGCCAGCAGCTTAGCGCCCCCTTTAAGACAGGAACACAATGAGCAGTTCTTC.

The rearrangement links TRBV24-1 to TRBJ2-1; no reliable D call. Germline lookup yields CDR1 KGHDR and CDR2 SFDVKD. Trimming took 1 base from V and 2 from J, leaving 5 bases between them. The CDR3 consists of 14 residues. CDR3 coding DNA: TGTGCCACCAGTGATTTAGCCACCTACAATGAGCAGTTCTTC. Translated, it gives CATSDLATYNEQFF.

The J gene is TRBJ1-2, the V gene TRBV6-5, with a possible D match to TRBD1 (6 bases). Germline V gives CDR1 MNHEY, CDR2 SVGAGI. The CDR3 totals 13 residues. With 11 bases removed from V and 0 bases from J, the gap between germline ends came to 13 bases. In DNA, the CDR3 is TGTGCCGCGCGGGGGCTGACTAACTATGGCTACACCTTC. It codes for CAARGLTNYGYTF.

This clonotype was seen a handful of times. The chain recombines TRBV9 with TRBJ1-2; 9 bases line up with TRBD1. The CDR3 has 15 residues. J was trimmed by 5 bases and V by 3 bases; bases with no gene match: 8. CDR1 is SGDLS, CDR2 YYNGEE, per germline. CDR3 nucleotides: TGTGCCAGCAGCGCCCGGACAGGGGTAGAGTATGGCTACACCTTC. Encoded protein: CASSARTGVEYGYTF.

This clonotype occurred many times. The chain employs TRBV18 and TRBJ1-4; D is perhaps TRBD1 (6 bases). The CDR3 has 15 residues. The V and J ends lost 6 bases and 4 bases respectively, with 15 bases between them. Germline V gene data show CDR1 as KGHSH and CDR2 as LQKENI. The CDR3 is CASSFFWTDNEKLFF. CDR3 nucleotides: TGTGCCAGCTCTTTTTTTTGGACAGATAATGAAAAACTGTTTTTT.

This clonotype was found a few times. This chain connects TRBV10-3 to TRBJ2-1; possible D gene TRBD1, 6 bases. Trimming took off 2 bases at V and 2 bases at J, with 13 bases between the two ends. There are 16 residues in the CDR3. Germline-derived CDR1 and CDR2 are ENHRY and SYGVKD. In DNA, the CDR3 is TGTGCCATCAGTGAGCGCAGGGGCGAGACCTACAATGAGCAGTTCTTC. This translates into CAISERRGETYNEQFF.

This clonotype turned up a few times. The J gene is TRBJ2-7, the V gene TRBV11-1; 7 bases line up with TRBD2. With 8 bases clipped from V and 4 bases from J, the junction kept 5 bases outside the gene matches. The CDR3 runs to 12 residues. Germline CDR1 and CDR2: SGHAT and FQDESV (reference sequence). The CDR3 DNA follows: TGTGCCAGCGGGACTATGAGTTACGAGCAGTACTTC. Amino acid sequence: CASGTMSYEQYF.

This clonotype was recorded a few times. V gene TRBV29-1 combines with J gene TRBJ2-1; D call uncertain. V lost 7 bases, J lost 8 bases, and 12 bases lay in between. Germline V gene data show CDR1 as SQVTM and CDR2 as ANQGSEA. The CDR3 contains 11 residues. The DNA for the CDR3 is TGCAGCGCCGCACGGACGGATGAGCAGTTCTTC. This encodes CSAARTDEQFF.

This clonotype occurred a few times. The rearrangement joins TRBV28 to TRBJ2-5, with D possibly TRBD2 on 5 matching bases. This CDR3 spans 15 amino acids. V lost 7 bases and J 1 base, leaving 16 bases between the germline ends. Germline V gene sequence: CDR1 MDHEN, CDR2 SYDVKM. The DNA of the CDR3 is TGTGCCAGCACGGGGTGGGTCTCCTCCCAAGAGACCCAGTACTTC. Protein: CASTGWVSSQETQYF.

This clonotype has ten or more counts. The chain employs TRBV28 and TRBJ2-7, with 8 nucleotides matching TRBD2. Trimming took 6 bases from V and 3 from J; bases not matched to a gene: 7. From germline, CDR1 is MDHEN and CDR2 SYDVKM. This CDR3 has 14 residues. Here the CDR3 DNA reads TGTGCCAGCAGGCCGGGACTAGTAGTCTACGAGCAGTACTTC. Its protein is CASRPGLVVYEQYF.

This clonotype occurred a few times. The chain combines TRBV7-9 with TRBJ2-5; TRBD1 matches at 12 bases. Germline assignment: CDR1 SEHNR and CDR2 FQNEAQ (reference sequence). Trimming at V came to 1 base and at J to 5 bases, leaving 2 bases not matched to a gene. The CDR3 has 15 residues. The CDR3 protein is CASSLGDRGQETQYF. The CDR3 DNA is TGTGCCAGCAGCTTAGGGGACAGGGGGCAGGAGACCCAGTACTTC.

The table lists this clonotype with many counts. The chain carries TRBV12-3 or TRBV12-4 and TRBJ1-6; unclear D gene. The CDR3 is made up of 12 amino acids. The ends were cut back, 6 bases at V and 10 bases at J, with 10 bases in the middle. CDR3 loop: CASRTKSSPLHF. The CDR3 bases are TGTGCCAGCAGGACAAAAAGCTCACCCCTCCACTTT.

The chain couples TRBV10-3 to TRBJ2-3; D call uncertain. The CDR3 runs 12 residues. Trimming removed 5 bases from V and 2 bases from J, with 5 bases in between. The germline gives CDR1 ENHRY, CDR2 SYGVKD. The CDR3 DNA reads TGTGCCATCAGTAACCCCACAGATACGCAGTATTTT. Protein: CAISNPTDTQYF.

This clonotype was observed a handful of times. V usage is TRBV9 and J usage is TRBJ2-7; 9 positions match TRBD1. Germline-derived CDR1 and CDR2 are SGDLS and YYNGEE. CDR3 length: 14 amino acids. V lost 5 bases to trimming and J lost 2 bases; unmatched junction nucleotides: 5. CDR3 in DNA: TGTGCCAGCAGTGCCACAGGGGGCCCCTACGAGCAGTACTTC. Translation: CASSATGGPYEQYF.